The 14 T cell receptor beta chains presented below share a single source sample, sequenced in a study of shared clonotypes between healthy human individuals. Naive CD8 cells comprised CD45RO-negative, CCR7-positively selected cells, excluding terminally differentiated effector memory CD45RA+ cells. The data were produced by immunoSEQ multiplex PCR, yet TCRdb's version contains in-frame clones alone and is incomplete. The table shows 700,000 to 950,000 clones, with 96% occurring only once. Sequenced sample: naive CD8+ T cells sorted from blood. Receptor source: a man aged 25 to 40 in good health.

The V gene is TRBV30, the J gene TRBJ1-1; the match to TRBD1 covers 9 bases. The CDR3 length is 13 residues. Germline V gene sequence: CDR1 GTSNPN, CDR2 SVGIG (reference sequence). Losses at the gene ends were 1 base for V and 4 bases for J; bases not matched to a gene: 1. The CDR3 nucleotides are TGTGCCTGGAGTGCGACAGGGGGCACTGAAGCTTTCTTT. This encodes CAWSATGGTEAFF.

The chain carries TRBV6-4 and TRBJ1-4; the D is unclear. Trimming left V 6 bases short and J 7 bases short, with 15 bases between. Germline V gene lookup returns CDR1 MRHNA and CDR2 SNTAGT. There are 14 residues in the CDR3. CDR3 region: CASREGSIGEKLFF. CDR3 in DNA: TGTGCCAGCAGGGAAGGATCAATCGGTGAAAAACTGTTTTTT.

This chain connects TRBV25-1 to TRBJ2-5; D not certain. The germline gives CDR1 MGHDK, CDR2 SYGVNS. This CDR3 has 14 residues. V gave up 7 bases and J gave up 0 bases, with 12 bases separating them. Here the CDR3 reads CASTPKTNQETQYF. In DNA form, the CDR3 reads TGTGCCAGCACTCCGAAAACAAACCAAGAGACCCAGTACTTC.

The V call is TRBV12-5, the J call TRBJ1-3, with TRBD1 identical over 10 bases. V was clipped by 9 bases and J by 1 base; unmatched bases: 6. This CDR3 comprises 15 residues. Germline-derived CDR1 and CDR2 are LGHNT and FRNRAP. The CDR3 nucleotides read TGTGCTAGGAGACGGGACAGGGGTTCTGGAAACACCATATATTTT. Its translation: CARRRDRGSGNTIYF.

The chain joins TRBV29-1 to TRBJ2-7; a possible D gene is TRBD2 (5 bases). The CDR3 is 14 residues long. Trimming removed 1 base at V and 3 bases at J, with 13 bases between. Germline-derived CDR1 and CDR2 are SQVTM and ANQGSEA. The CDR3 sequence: CSVEAGRGGYEQYF. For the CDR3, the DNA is TGCAGCGTTGAAGCAGGTCGAGGAGGCTACGAGCAGTACTTC.

CDR3: CASSSRQGENTEAFF. CDR3 DNA sequence: TGTGCCAGCAGCTCACGACAGGGGGAGAACACTGAAGCTTTCTTT. The J gene is TRBJ1-1, the V gene TRBV7-9; 9 nucleotides line up with TRBD1. CDR1 SEHNR and CDR2 FQNEAQ come from the germline V gene (reference sequence). This CDR3 is built from 15 residues. V dropped 4 bases and J dropped 1; count of bases not matched to a gene: 4.

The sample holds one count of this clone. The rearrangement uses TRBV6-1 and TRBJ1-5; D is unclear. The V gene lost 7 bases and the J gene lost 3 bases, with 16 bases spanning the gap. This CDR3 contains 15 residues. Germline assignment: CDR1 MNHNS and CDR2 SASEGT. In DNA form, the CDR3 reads TGTGCCAGCAACCCGTTGGGAGCATTCAATCAGCCCCAGCATTTT. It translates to CASNPLGAFNQPQHF.

The CDR3 sequence is CASSLSFEQFF. The CDR3 DNA reads TGTGCCAGCAGCCTATCTTTTGAGCAGTTCTTC. V is TRBV11-2 and J is TRBJ2-1; no definite D call. The CDR3 length is 11 residues. CDR1 and CDR2 (germline): SGHAT, FQNNGV. Trimming took 5 bases from V and 9 from J, leaving 8 bases between them.

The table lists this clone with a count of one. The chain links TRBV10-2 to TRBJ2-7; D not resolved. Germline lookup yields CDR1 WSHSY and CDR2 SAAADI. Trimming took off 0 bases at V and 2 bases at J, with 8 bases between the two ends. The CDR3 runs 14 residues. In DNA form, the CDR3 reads TGCGCCAGCAGTGAGTCTGGTAGTCCCTACGAGCAGTACTTC. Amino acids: CASSESGSPYEQYF.

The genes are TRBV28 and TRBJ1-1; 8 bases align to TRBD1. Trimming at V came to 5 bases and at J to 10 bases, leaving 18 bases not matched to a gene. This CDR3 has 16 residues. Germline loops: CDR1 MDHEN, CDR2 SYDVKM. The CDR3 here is CASSQPQGGQGRAAFF. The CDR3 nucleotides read TGTGCCAGCAGTCAACCCCAGGGCGGACAGGGTCGTGCAGCTTTCTTT.

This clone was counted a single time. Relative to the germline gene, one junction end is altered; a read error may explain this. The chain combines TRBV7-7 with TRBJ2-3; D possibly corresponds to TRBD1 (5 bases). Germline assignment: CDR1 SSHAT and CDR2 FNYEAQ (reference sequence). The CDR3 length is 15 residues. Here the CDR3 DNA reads TGTGCTAGCAGTCAACAGGATTCTAGCACAGATACGCAGTATTTT. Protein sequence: CASSQQDSSTDTQYF.

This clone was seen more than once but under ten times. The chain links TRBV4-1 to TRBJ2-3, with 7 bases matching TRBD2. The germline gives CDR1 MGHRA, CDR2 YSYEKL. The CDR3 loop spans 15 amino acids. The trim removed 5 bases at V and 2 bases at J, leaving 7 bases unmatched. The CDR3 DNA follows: TGCGCCAGCAGCGCGGGACTACCTAACACAGATACGCAGTATTTT. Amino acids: CASSAGLPNTDTQYF.

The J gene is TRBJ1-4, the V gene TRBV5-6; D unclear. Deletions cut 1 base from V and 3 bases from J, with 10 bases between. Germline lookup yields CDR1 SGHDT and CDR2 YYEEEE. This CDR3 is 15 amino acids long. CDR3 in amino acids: CASSLKDSANEKLFF. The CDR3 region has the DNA TGTGCCAGCAGCTTGAAAGATTCTGCTAATGAAAAACTGTTTTTT.

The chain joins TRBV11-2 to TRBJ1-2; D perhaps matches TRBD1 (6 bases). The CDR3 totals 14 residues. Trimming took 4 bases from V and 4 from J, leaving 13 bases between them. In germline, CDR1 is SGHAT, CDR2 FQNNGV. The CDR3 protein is CASSSQGAGYGYTF. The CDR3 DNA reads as TGTGCCAGCAGCTCACAGGGTGCTGGCTATGGCTACACCTTC.